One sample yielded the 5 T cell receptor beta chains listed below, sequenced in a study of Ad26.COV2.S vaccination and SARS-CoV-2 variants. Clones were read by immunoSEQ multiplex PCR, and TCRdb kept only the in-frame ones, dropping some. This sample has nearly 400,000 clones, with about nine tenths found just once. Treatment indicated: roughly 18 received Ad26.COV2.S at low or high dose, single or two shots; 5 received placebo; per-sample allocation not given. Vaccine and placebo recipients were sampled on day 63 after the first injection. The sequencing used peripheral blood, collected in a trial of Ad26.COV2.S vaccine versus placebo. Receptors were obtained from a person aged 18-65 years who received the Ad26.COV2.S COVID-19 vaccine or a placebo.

The CDR3 spells CASRTAPGTGELFF. CDR3 in DNA: TGTGCCAGCCGGACTGCCCCGGGGACCGGGGAGCTGTTTTTT. The chain carries TRBV6-5 and TRBJ2-2, with D possibly being TRBD2 (5 bases). Germline lookup yields CDR1 MNHEY and CDR2 SVGAGI. There are 14 residues in the CDR3. Trimming pared 8 bases from V and 5 bases from J, leaving 15 bases between.

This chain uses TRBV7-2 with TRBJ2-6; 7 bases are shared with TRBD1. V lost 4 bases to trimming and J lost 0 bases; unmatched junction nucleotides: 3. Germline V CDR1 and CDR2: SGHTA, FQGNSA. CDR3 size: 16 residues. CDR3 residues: CASSSNRGSGANVLTF. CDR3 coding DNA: TGTGCCAGCAGCTCCAACAGGGGCTCTGGGGCCAACGTCCTGACTTTC.

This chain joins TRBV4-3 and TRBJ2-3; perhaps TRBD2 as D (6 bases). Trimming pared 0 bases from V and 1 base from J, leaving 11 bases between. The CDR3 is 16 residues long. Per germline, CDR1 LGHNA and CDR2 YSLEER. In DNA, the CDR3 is TGCGCCAGCAGCCAAGAGCTGGCTAGCGGCACAGATACGCAGTATTTT. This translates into CASSQELASGTDTQYF.

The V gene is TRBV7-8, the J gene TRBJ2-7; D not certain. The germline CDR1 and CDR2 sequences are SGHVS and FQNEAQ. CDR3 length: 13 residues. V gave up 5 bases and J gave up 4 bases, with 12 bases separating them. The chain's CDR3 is CASSGGLTYEQYF. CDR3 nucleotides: TGTGCCAGCAGCGGCGGATTAACTTACGAGCAGTACTTC.

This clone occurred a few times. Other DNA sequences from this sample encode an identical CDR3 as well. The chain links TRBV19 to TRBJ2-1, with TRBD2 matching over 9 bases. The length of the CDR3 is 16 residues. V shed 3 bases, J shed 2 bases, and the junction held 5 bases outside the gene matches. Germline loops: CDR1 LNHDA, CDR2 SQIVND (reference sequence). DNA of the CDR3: TGTGCCAGTAGTATTAGTGGCGGGAGGGCCTACAATGAGCAGTTCTTC. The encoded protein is CASSISGGRAYNEQFF. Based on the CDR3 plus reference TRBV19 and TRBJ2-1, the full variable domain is DGGITQSPKYLFRKEGQNVTLSCEQNLNHDAMYWYRQDPGQGLRLIYYSQIVNDFQKGDIAEGYSVSREKKESFPLTVTSAQKNPTAFYLCASSISGGRAYNEQFFGPGTRLTVL.